The 23 T cell receptor beta chains given below trace back to one sample, sequenced in a study of T-cell reconstitution after alpha-beta-depleted transplantation in children. Unique molecular identifiers were used in preparing the TCRbeta library. TCRdb passed the PCR reads through MiXCR, listing each CDR3 protein once. The data hold about 580,000 distinct CDR3 sequences, with 23% observed a single time. Here the sequenced sample was PBMCs, mostly from graft donor cells, taken 360 days after TCRalphabeta/CD19-depleted stem cell transplant. The receptors were sampled from a boy under three years old who had a stem cell transplant for acute myeloid leukemia, so the T cells may come from the graft donor.

This clonotype was counted a few times. The rearrangement joins TRBV20-1 to TRBJ2-1, with a weak D call TRBD1 (6 bases). The CDR3 runs to 11 residues. The V and J ends lost 6 bases and 5 bases respectively, with 8 bases between them. Per the germline V gene, CDR1 is DFQATT and CDR2 is SNEGSKA (reference sequence). The CDR3 DNA reads TGCAGTGCCTGGACAGACAATGAGCAGTTCTTC. The encoded protein is CSAWTDNEQFF.

Only a few counts were recorded for this clonotype. The chain carries TRBV24-1 and TRBJ1-2; 7 bases fit TRBD1. In germline, CDR1 is KGHDR, CDR2 SFDVKD. Trimming removed 5 bases from V and 6 bases from J; junction bases left unmatched: 8. The CDR3 loop spans 14 amino acids. This CDR3 reads CATSGADRRDGYTF. The DNA of the CDR3 is TGTGCCACCAGTGGGGCGGACAGGAGAGATGGCTACACCTTC.

This clonotype was seen at least ten times. The rearrangement joins TRBV9 to TRBJ1-1; the D gene is possibly TRBD1 (5 bases). The CDR3 contains 14 residues. V dropped 3 bases and J dropped 0 bases, with 9 bases sitting between them. Germline lookup yields CDR1 SGDLS and CDR2 YYNGEE. The CDR3 nucleotides read TGTGCCAGCAGCGGCCCGGGGGTGAACACTGAAGCTTTCTTT. It encodes CASSGPGVNTEAFF.

This clonotype was seen a single time. The rearrangement links TRBV27 to TRBJ2-3, with 9 bases lining up with TRBD2. In germline, CDR1 is MNHEY, CDR2 SMNVEV (reference sequence). The CDR3 length is 16 residues. V lost 5 bases, J lost 2 bases, and 8 bases stayed unmatched. CDR3 nucleotide sequence: TGTGCCAGCAGTCCCGTGACTAGCGGCAACACAGATACGCAGTATTTT. It is translated as CASSPVTSGNTDTQYF.

This clonotype was counted only a few times. V usage is TRBV15 and J usage is TRBJ1-2; the D is unclear. The CDR3 is 15 amino acids. In germline, CDR1 is LNHNV, CDR2 YYDKDF (reference sequence). The V end lost 0 bases, the J end lost 1 base, and 9 bases lay between the germline ends. DNA of the CDR3: TGTGCCACCAGCAGAGATCCCAGTTTTAACTATGGCTACACCTTC. Translated: CATSRDPSFNYGYTF.

The gene calls are TRBV6-5 and TRBJ1-2; D remains unclear. Looked up from germline, CDR1 is MNHEY and CDR2 is SVGAGI. V was trimmed by 6 bases and J by 2 bases, leaving 10 bases between them. The length of the CDR3 is 13 residues. The CDR3 DNA follows: TGTGCCAGCAGCTACCAGAAGAACTATGGCTACACCTTC. Translated, it gives CASSYQKNYGYTF.

This clonotype was detected only a few times. The chain couples TRBV9 to TRBJ2-2; unclear D gene. With 3 bases removed from V and 4 bases from J, the gap between germline ends came to 4 bases. This CDR3 comprises 12 residues. Germline CDR1 reads SGDLS; CDR2 reads YYNGEE. The CDR3 loop reads CASSAITGELFF. Written as DNA, the CDR3 is TGTGCCAGCAGCGCTATCACCGGGGAGCTGTTTTTT.

The rearrangement links TRBV30 to TRBJ2-3; D not resolved. This CDR3 is 12 amino acids long. The germline V gene has CDR1 GTSNPN and CDR2 SVGIG (reference sequence). Trimming stripped 0 bases from V and 14 bases from J, with 15 bases between. The CDR3 loop is CAWSVPGWKLYF. CDR3 bases: TGTGCCTGGAGTGTACCGGGTTGGAAGTTGTATTTT.

The CDR3 DNA reads as TGCAGTGCTAGTAGGGGGCTAGCGGGGGAGGATGAGCAGTTCTTC. As protein: CSASRGLAGEDEQFF. The V call is TRBV20-1, the J call TRBJ2-1; 10 bases align to TRBD2. The CDR3 sequence is 15 residues long. Unmatched junction bases numbered 10, after V lost 3 bases and J lost 8 bases. Germline V gene lookup returns CDR1 DFQATT and CDR2 SNEGSKA (reference sequence).

V is TRBV21-1 and J is TRBJ2-2; the table gives TRBD1 as D, unverified against the DNA. TRBV21-1 is a pseudogene. This CDR3 has 14 residues. The CDR3 sequence: CARQWGQYTGELFF. The CDR3 nucleotides read TGTGCCAGGCAATGGGGACAGTACACCGGGGAGCTGTTTTTT.

This clonotype has more than one count but fewer than ten. The rearrangement uses TRBV20-1 and TRBJ2-1; no firm D call. CDR3 length: 11 residues. CDR1 DFQATT and CDR2 SNEGSKA come from the germline V gene (reference sequence). Trimming cost V 6 bases and J 7 bases, with 10 bases left between them. This CDR3 is CSALRRNEQFF. The CDR3 nucleotides are TGCAGTGCCTTGAGGAGAAATGAGCAGTTCTTC.

This clonotype was observed many times. The genes are TRBV20-1 and TRBJ1-5; 7 bases fit TRBD1. J gave up 7 bases and V 3 bases, and 6 bases lay outside the gene matches. Germline loops: CDR1 DFQATT, CDR2 SNEGSKA (reference sequence). The CDR3 covers 13 residues. The CDR3 loop is CSARGGQAQPQHF. In DNA form, the CDR3 reads TGCAGTGCTAGGGGAGGACAGGCCCAGCCCCAGCATTTT.

At least ten counts were recorded for this clonotype. V is TRBV3-1 and J is TRBJ1-2; D remains unclear. The CDR3 covers 14 residues. Trimming took off 3 bases at V and 6 bases at J, with 14 bases between the two ends. CDR1 and CDR2 (germline): LGHDT, YNNKEL (reference sequence). The CDR3 coding sequence is TGTGCCAGCAGCCACGTAAGAGACCGGAATGGCTACACCTTC. This sequence encodes CASSHVRDRNGYTF.

This clonotype showed up just a few times. The chain recombines TRBV4-3 with TRBJ2-5; 12 nucleotides agree with TRBD2. Germline V lookup: CDR1 LGHNA, CDR2 YSLEER. Trimming at V came to 1 base and at J to 4 bases, leaving 7 bases not matched to a gene. The CDR3 totals 17 residues. The CDR3 sequence: CASSQGSSGGAGETQYF. The DNA for the CDR3 is TGCGCCAGCAGCCAAGGTTCTAGCGGGGGGGCCGGAGAGACCCAGTACTTC.

About this clonotype itself: At one end the junction does not follow the germline gene, possibly because of a read error. The V and J genes are TRBV6-5 and TRBJ2-7, with 7 bases that match TRBD2. The CDR3 totals 19 residues. The V gene's germline CDR1 is MNHEY and CDR2 SVGAGI. The CDR3 DNA reads TGTGCCAGGAGTTACTGGGGAGGACCGGACTACGGGGACTACTACGAGCAGTACTTC. This codes for CARSYWGGPDYGDYYEQYF.

The chain combines TRBV7-2 with TRBJ1-4; D unclear. The length of the CDR3 is 16 residues. Per germline, CDR1 SGHTA and CDR2 FQGNSA. Trimming left V 1 base short and J 8 bases short, with 17 bases between. The CDR3 DNA sequence: TGTGCCAGCAGCTTAGGCGGCGGCTCTTTAAAGGAAAAACTGTTTTTT. Protein: CASSLGGGSLKEKLFF.

This clonotype was seen at least ten times. The J gene is TRBJ2-7, the V gene TRBV5-1; D may correspond to TRBD1 or TRBD2 (5 bases each). V was clipped by 2 bases and J by 5 bases, with 14 bases between them. The CDR3 has 14 residues. Per germline, CDR1 SGHRS and CDR2 YFSETQ. The CDR3 is CASSFLGTRNEQYF. In DNA form, the CDR3 reads TGCGCCAGCAGCTTTCTCGGGACGCGAAACGAGCAGTACTTC.

The sample holds one count of this clonotype. The chain joins TRBV5-1 to TRBJ1-5; 7 bases align to TRBD1. V lost 4 bases and J lost 3; bases outside the gene matches: 10. The germline CDR1 and CDR2 sequences are SGHRS and YFSETQ. This CDR3 comprises 16 residues. The CDR3 protein is CASSPGTELFNQPQHF. The CDR3 DNA sequence: TGCGCCAGCAGCCCCGGGACAGAGTTGTTCAATCAGCCCCAGCATTTT.

The gene calls are TRBV9 and TRBJ1-2; the D gene is possibly TRBD1 (5 bases). CDR1 SGDLS and CDR2 YYNGEE come from the germline V gene. The ends were cut back, 4 bases at V and 6 bases at J, with 19 bases in the middle. The CDR3 covers 15 residues. In DNA, the CDR3 is TGTGCCAGCAGCCTCATGGGGGGTTCTGCGGATGGCTACACCTTC. It translates to CASSLMGGSADGYTF.

The chain couples TRBV20-1 to TRBJ2-3, with 12 bases that match TRBD2. The trim removed 4 bases at V and 6 bases at J, leaving 5 bases unmatched. In germline, CDR1 is DFQATT, CDR2 SNEGSKA (reference sequence). This CDR3 is built from 14 residues. The CDR3 here is CSATSSGGADTQYF. DNA for the CDR3: TGCAGTGCTACTTCTAGCGGGGGGGCTGATACGCAGTATTTT.

This clonotype was counted many times. The chain combines TRBV29-1 with TRBJ1-1; D may be TRBD1 (5 bases). CDR1 and CDR2 (germline): SQVTM, ANQGSEA. This CDR3 is 14 amino acids long. V lost 7 bases, J lost 0 bases, and 15 bases lay in between. The chain's CDR3 is CSALRSRVNTEAFF. In DNA form, the CDR3 reads TGCAGCGCCCTAAGGTCCAGGGTGAACACTGAAGCTTTCTTT.

The rearrangement links TRBV28 to TRBJ1-1, with a tentative D call TRBD1 (6 bases). Deletions cut 3 bases from V and 0 bases from J, with 11 bases between. Germline values: CDR1 MDHEN, CDR2 SYDVKM. CDR3 length: 15 amino acids. This chain's CDR3 is CASSFTGTLNTEAFF. The CDR3, as DNA: TGTGCCAGCAGTTTCACAGGGACCCTGAACACTGAAGCTTTCTTT.

The chain employs TRBV7-2 and TRBJ2-1; TRBD2 matches 8 bases. The V gene's germline CDR1 is SGHTA and CDR2 FQGNSA. The CDR3 extends over 16 amino acids. V lost 1 base, J lost 3 bases, and 5 bases stayed unmatched. Here the CDR3 reads CASSLDAGGFYNEQFF. The CDR3 DNA is TGTGCCAGCAGCTTAGACGCGGGGGGCTTCTACAATGAGCAGTTCTTC.